This paragraph reports one T cell receptor (beta chain). Its target is unknown. V lost 1 base and J lost 5, with 12 bases in between. The CDR3 has 14 residues. In germline, CDR1 is SGHRS, CDR2 YFSETQ. The assay was run at survey level. TCRdb's copy holds only in-frame clones and misses some; the assay was immunoSEQ multiplex PCR. Of around 68,000 clones listed, 77% are singletons. The data are from a study of pediatric ulcerative colitis. Study-wide results and caveats: Repertoires came from total lymphocyte DNA, not specific subsets.

Sequenced material: blood. V and J are TRBV5-1 and TRBJ1-1, with D unresolved. The TCR comes from a boy younger than 18 with moderate ulcerative colitis. CDR3: CASSLFSQATEAFF. CDR3 nucleotides: TGCGCCAGCAGCTTGTTTTCTCAGGCGACTGAAGCTTTCTTT. The full variable domain, its missing parts supplied by reference TRBV5-1 and TRBJ1-1, is KAGVTQTPRYLIKTRGQQVTLSCSPISGHRSVSWYQQTPGQGLQFLFEYFSETQRNKGNFPGRFSGRQFSNSRSEMNVSTLELGDSALYLCASSLFSQATEAFFGQGTRLTVV.